This T cell receptor beta chain is from a study of Ad26.COV2.S vaccination and SARS-CoV-2 variants. Method: immunoSEQ multiplex PCR; TCRdb's copy keeps in-frame clones and lacks some. The sample comprises under 150,000 clones, roughly 88% of which are singletons, and around 5% rests with the top ten. The CDR3 extends over 14 amino acids. The germline CDR1 and CDR2 sequences are KGHSH and LQKENI. V lost 3 bases and J lost 2, with 10 bases in between. The sequence came from a human donor who had recovered from COVID-19. This material consisted of peripheral blood, taken after recovery from COVID-19. The rearrangement uses TRBV18 and TRBJ1-2; possibly TRBD1 for D (5 bases). This CDR3 reads CASSPPGTNYGYTF. The CDR3 DNA follows: TGTGCCAGCTCACCGCCCGGGACGAACTATGGCTACACCTTC.